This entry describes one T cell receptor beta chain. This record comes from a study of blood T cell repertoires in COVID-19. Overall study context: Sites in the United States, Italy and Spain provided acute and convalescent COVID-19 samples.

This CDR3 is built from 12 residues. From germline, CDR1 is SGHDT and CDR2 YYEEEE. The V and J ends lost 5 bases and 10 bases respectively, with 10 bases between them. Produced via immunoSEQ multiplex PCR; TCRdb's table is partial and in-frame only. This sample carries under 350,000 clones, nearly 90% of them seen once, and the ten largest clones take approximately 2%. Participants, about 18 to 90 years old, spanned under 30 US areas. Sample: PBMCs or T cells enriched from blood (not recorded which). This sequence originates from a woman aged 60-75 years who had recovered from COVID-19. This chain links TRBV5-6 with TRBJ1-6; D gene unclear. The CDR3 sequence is CASRGEGSPLHF. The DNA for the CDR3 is TGTGCCAGCAGGGGAGAGGGCTCACCCCTCCACTTT.